The rows below give T cell receptor beta chains drawn from one sample of a study of human T cells and chemical hapten exposure. In TCRdb, the RACE reads were re-called with MiXCR into one record per CDR3 protein. The sample lists roughly 60,000 distinct CDR3 sequences, 6.5% to 8.5% occurring once. Sequences were derived from whole blood, sampled in connection with sensitization to the hapten diphenylcyclopropenone (DPC). Receptors were obtained from a young woman with alopecia areata. Some clones in this sample may be carry-over from other donors' samples. Both conserved end residues are part of each CDR3. Each record gives: V gene, J gene, D gene, clone size, CDR3 protein, CDR3 DNA. The D gene is left open where the match is weak. Clone size, where shown, is once, few, many, or a class for clones that have expanded.

v_gene: TRBV5-6
j_gene: TRBJ2-1
d_gene: TRBD1
abundance: few
CDR3aa: CVSSLRETGGRNEQFF
CDR3nt: TGTGTCAGCAGCTTGCGCGAGACAGGGGGCCGCAATGAGCAGTTCTTC

v_gene: TRBV7-9
j_gene: TRBJ1-1
d_gene: NA
abundance: many
CDR3aa: CASSFTPEAFF
CDR3nt: TGTGCCAGCAGCTTCACCCCTGAAGCTTTCTTT

v_gene: TRBV5-4
j_gene: TRBJ1-2
d_gene: TRBD1
abundance: NA
CDR3aa: CASSQEGGQGFWDYGYTF
CDR3nt: TGTGCCAGCAGCCAAGAAGGGGGCCAAGGTTTCTGGGACTATGGCTACACCTTC

v_gene: TRBV13
j_gene: TRBJ2-7
d_gene: NA
abundance: many
CDR3aa: CASSPGLSERYEQYF
CDR3nt: TGTGCCAGCAGCCCGGGACTCTCAGAGCGCTACGAGCAGTACTTC

v_gene: TRBV15
j_gene: TRBJ2-3
d_gene: TRBD1
abundance: few
CDR3aa: CATSPRGQADTDTQYF
CDR3nt: TGTGCCACCAGCCCCAGGGGACAGGCGGACACAGATACGCAGTATTTT

v_gene: TRBV3-1
j_gene: TRBJ2-3
d_gene: NA
abundance: few
CDR3aa: CASSQRVTIASTDTQYF
CDR3nt: TGTGCCAGCAGCCAAAGGGTTACAATTGCTAGCACAGATACGCAGTATTTT

v_gene: TRBV9
j_gene: TRBJ2-3
d_gene: TRBD1
abundance: few
CDR3aa: CASSPKTGGGTQYF
CDR3nt: TGTGCCAGCAGCCCGAAGACAGGGGGCGGAACGCAGTATTTT

v_gene: TRBV12-3/TRBV12-4
j_gene: TRBJ2-7
d_gene: NA
abundance: many
CDR3aa: CASGTGRSYEQYF
CDR3nt: TGTGCCAGCGGAACAGGGCGATCCTACGAGCAGTACTTC

v_gene: TRBV7-9
j_gene: TRBJ1-1
d_gene: NA
abundance: many
CDR3aa: CASSAEFEAFF
CDR3nt: TGTGCCAGCAGCGCCGAGTTTGAAGCTTTCTTT

v_gene: TRBV6-6
j_gene: TRBJ1-1
d_gene: TRBD1
abundance: many
CDR3aa: CASSSFGQENTEAFF
CDR3nt: TGTGCCAGCAGTTCATTTGGACAGGAGAACACTGAAGCTTTCTTT

v_gene: TRBV9
j_gene: TRBJ1-1
d_gene: NA
abundance: many
CDR3aa: CASSVVPNTEAFF
CDR3nt: TGTGCCAGCAGCGTAGTCCCGAACACTGAAGCTTTCTTT

v_gene: TRBV7-2
j_gene: TRBJ1-1
d_gene: TRBD1
abundance: NA
CDR3aa: CTSSSDRGFNEAFF
CDR3nt: TGTACCAGCAGCTCAGACAGGGGATTCAATGAAGCTTTCTTT

v_gene: TRBV5-4
j_gene: TRBJ2-3
d_gene: TRBD1
abundance: NA
CDR3aa: CASSLNRGTDTQYF
CDR3nt: TGTGCCAGCAGCTTGAACAGGGGTACGGATACGCAGTATTTT

v_gene: TRBV3-1
j_gene: TRBJ2-3
d_gene: TRBD2
abundance: many
CDR3aa: CASSPLAGVTDTQYF
CDR3nt: TGTGCCAGCAGCCCACTAGCGGGGGTCACAGATACGCAGTATTTT

v_gene: TRBV20-1
j_gene: TRBJ1-1
d_gene: NA
abundance: NA
CDR3aa: CSARGVQKNTEAFF
CDR3nt: TGCAGTGCTAGAGGGGTGCAGAAGAACACTGAAGCTTTCTTT

v_gene: TRBV10-3
j_gene: TRBJ2-3
d_gene: NA
abundance: few
CDR3aa: CAISEGQGWADTQYF
CDR3nt: TGTGCCATCAGTGAGGGGCAGGGTTGGGCAGATACGCAGTATTTT

v_gene: TRBV7-9
j_gene: TRBJ2-1
d_gene: NA
abundance: many
CDR3aa: CASSAGGGEQFF
CDR3nt: TGTGCCAGCAGCGCCGGAGGCGGTGAGCAGTTCTTC

v_gene: TRBV11-2
j_gene: TRBJ1-5
d_gene: NA
abundance: many
CDR3aa: CASSLGESGAQHF
CDR3nt: TGTGCCAGCAGCTTAGGTGAGTCGGGGGCCCAGCATTTT

v_gene: TRBV5-1
j_gene: TRBJ1-2
d_gene: TRBD1
abundance: few
CDR3aa: CASSPPPGQGVATF
CDR3nt: TGCGCCAGCAGCCCACCGCCTGGACAGGGGGTTGCCACCTTC

v_gene: TRBV25-1
j_gene: TRBJ2-7
d_gene: NA
abundance: many
CDR3aa: CASSEGVRAYEQYF
CDR3nt: TGTGCCAGCAGTGAGGGCGTCAGGGCGTACGAGCAGTACTTC

v_gene: TRBV6-2/TRBV6-3
j_gene: TRBJ2-5
d_gene: NA
abundance: many
CDR3aa: CASSSQAGKETQYF
CDR3nt: TGTGCCAGCAGTTCTCAGGCGGGGAAAGAGACCCAGTACTTC

v_gene: TRBV11-2
j_gene: TRBJ2-5
d_gene: TRBD1
abundance: many
CDR3aa: CASSQGQGGGETQYF
CDR3nt: TGTGCCAGCAGCCAAGGACAGGGAGGAGGGGAGACCCAGTACTTC

v_gene: TRBV27
j_gene: TRBJ1-1
d_gene: NA
abundance: NA
CDR3aa: CASLRAHVDTEAFF
CDR3nt: TGTGCCAGCCTCCGGGCCCACGTTGACACTGAAGCTTTCTTT

v_gene: TRBV30
j_gene: TRBJ1-4
d_gene: NA
abundance: many
CDR3aa: CAWSLQGNEKLFF
CDR3nt: TGTGCCTGGAGTCTCCAGGGAAATGAAAAACTGTTTTTT

v_gene: TRBV20-1
j_gene: TRBJ2-4
d_gene: TRBD1
abundance: many
CDR3aa: CSARVGSKGADIQYF
CDR3nt: TGCAGTGCTAGAGTCGGTAGTAAGGGGGCGGACATTCAGTACTTC

v_gene: TRBV6-6
j_gene: TRBJ1-1
d_gene: NA
abundance: many
CDR3aa: CASSSGWRREYTEAFF
CDR3nt: TGTGCCAGCAGTTCCGGGTGGCGGCGGGAGTACACTGAAGCTTTCTTT

v_gene: TRBV5-1
j_gene: TRBJ2-1
d_gene: TRBD1
abundance: many
CDR3aa: CASSSTGGDEQFF
CDR3nt: TGCGCCAGCAGCTCGACAGGGGGCGATGAGCAGTTCTTC

v_gene: TRBV5-1
j_gene: TRBJ2-3
d_gene: NA
abundance: many
CDR3aa: CASSPDASTDTQYF
CDR3nt: TGCGCCAGCAGCCCGGACGCGAGCACAGATACGCAGTATTTT

v_gene: TRBV9
j_gene: TRBJ2-7
d_gene: TRBD1
abundance: many
CDR3aa: CASSPSDRGIAEQYF
CDR3nt: TGTGCCAGCAGCCCTTCGGACAGGGGGATAGCCGAGCAGTACTTC

v_gene: TRBV6-5
j_gene: TRBJ1-6
d_gene: NA
abundance: many
CDR3aa: CASSYHRENSPLHF
CDR3nt: TGTGCCAGCAGTTATCACAGAGAAAATTCACCCCTCCACTTT

v_gene: TRBV6-5
j_gene: TRBJ2-5
d_gene: TRBD2
abundance: few
CDR3aa: CASSYSMSTLAGGQETQYF
CDR3nt: TGTGCCAGCAGTTACTCGATGTCCACGCTAGCGGGGGGGCAAGAGACCCAGTACTTC

v_gene: TRBV6-1
j_gene: TRBJ2-7
d_gene: TRBD1
abundance: many
CDR3aa: CASRGQYEQYF
CDR3nt: TGTGCCAGCAGGGGACAGTACGAGCAGTACTTC

v_gene: TRBV5-1
j_gene: TRBJ2-3
d_gene: TRBD1
abundance: few
CDR3aa: CASSLVPTGSTDTQYF
CDR3nt: TGCGCCAGCAGCTTGGTACCGACAGGGAGCACAGATACGCAGTATTTT

v_gene: TRBV12-3/TRBV12-4
j_gene: TRBJ1-1
d_gene: NA
abundance: NA
CDR3aa: CASSEGVDTEAFF
CDR3nt: TGTGCCAGCAGTGAAGGGGTAGACACTGAAGCTTTCTTT

v_gene: TRBV7-8
j_gene: TRBJ1-5
d_gene: NA
abundance: NA
CDR3aa: CASSWTDSNQPQHF
CDR3nt: TGTGCCAGCAGCTGGACAGATAGCAATCAGCCCCAGCATTTT

v_gene: TRBV11-2
j_gene: TRBJ2-3
d_gene: TRBD2
abundance: NA
CDR3aa: CASSFEAGGDTQYF
CDR3nt: TGTGCCAGCAGCTTTGAAGCGGGGGGGGATACGCAGTATTTT

v_gene: TRBV2
j_gene: TRBJ2-3
d_gene: NA
abundance: many
CDR3aa: CASSRPSGPSDTQYF
CDR3nt: TGTGCCAGCAGTCGACCCTCAGGGCCGTCAGATACGCAGTATTTT

v_gene: TRBV18
j_gene: TRBJ1-1
d_gene: NA
abundance: many
CDR3aa: CASSPSGGESEAFF
CDR3nt: TGTGCCAGCTCACCATCCGGGGGCGAGAGTGAAGCTTTCTTT

v_gene: TRBV3-1
j_gene: TRBJ2-3
d_gene: NA
abundance: many
CDR3aa: CASSQIGGRTDTQYF
CDR3nt: TGTGCCAGCAGCCAAATAGGGGGGAGAACAGATACGCAGTATTTT

v_gene: TRBV27
j_gene: TRBJ2-7
d_gene: TRBD1
abundance: NA
CDR3aa: CASSLDRGGNEQYF
CDR3nt: TGTGCCAGCAGTTTGGACAGGGGGGGTAACGAGCAGTACTTC

v_gene: TRBV16
j_gene: TRBJ1-5
d_gene: NA
abundance: NA
CDR3aa: CASSTGHPDQPQHF
CDR3nt: TGTGCCAGCAGCACAGGACATCCAGATCAGCCCCAGCATTTT

v_gene: TRBV14
j_gene: TRBJ2-3
d_gene: NA
abundance: few
CDR3aa: CASSQADSGRDTQYF
CDR3nt: TGTGCCAGCAGCCAAGCGGATTCGGGGCGGGATACGCAGTATTTT

v_gene: TRBV5-1
j_gene: TRBJ2-1
d_gene: TRBD2
abundance: NA
CDR3aa: CASSSGRGGSYNEQFF
CDR3nt: TGCGCCAGCAGCTCGGGTCGGGGGGGGTCCTACAATGAGCAGTTCTTC

v_gene: TRBV28
j_gene: TRBJ1-6
d_gene: TRBD1
abundance: many
CDR3aa: CASSPRAGGVNSPLHF
CDR3nt: TGTGCCAGCAGCCCTCGGGCAGGGGGCGTGAATTCACCCCTCCACTTT

v_gene: TRBV20-1
j_gene: TRBJ1-6
d_gene: NA
abundance: many
CDR3aa: CSAAFDGDYSPLHF
CDR3nt: TGCAGTGCGGCTTTCGACGGGGATTACTCACCCCTCCACTTT

v_gene: TRBV6-5
j_gene: TRBJ2-3
d_gene: NA
abundance: many
CDR3aa: CVSKRYSTDTQYF
CDR3nt: TGTGTCTCAAAACGGTATAGCACAGATACGCAGTATTTT

v_gene: TRBV7-9
j_gene: TRBJ2-7
d_gene: TRBD2
abundance: NA
CDR3aa: CASSPGTSGRQYF
CDR3nt: TGTGCCAGCAGCCCCGGGACTAGCGGAAGACAGTACTTC

v_gene: TRBV30
j_gene: TRBJ1-4
d_gene: NA
abundance: NA
CDR3aa: CAWSGGEGREKLFF
CDR3nt: TGTGCCTGGAGCGGCGGGGAAGGGCGTGAAAAACTGTTTTTT

v_gene: TRBV4-2
j_gene: TRBJ2-7
d_gene: NA
abundance: many
CDR3aa: CASSQARGGSWYEQYF
CDR3nt: TGTGCCAGCAGCCAAGCGAGGGGGGGGTCCTGGTACGAGCAGTACTTC

v_gene: TRBV12-5
j_gene: TRBJ2-7
d_gene: TRBD1
abundance: NA
CDR3aa: CASGSSQGADF
CDR3nt: TGTGCTAGTGGTTCCTCACAGGGGGCTGACTTC

v_gene: TRBV6-6
j_gene: TRBJ2-3
d_gene: NA
abundance: few
CDR3aa: CASSYSGLLASTDTQYF
CDR3nt: TGTGCCAGCAGTTACTCGGGCCTACTTGCTAGCACAGATACGCAGTATTTT

v_gene: TRBV5-6
j_gene: TRBJ2-2
d_gene: NA
abundance: many
CDR3aa: CASSLGARTTTGELFF
CDR3nt: TGTGCCAGCAGCCTGGGAGCAAGGACTACCACCGGGGAGCTGTTTTTT

v_gene: TRBV6-5
j_gene: TRBJ2-2
d_gene: NA
abundance: few
CDR3aa: CASSYWFSDSGSGELFF
CDR3nt: TGTGCCAGCAGTTACTGGTTTTCTGATTCGGGTTCCGGGGAGCTGTTTTTT

v_gene: TRBV20-1
j_gene: TRBJ1-5
d_gene: NA
abundance: few
CDR3aa: CSAKPGGNQPQHF
CDR3nt: TGCAGTGCTAAACCCGGCGGTAATCAGCCCCAGCATTTT

v_gene: TRBV12-5
j_gene: TRBJ1-4
d_gene: TRBD1
abundance: many
CDR3aa: CASCKQGAVEKLFF
CDR3nt: TGTGCTAGTTGCAAACAGGGGGCGGTCGAAAAACTGTTTTTT

v_gene: TRBV6-5
j_gene: TRBJ2-1
d_gene: TRBD2
abundance: many
CDR3aa: CASSYSGGGANEQFF
CDR3nt: TGTGCCAGCAGTTACTCCGGCGGGGGGGCCAATGAGCAGTTCTTC

v_gene: TRBV6-1
j_gene: TRBJ2-7
d_gene: NA
abundance: many
CDR3aa: CATTDSSYEQYF
CDR3nt: TGTGCCACCACCGACAGCTCCTACGAGCAGTACTTC

v_gene: TRBV3-1
j_gene: TRBJ1-1
d_gene: NA
abundance: few
CDR3aa: CASSRGLGSTTEAFF
CDR3nt: TGTGCCAGCAGCCGTGGCCTGGGGAGTACCACTGAAGCTTTCTTT

v_gene: TRBV20-1
j_gene: TRBJ2-3
d_gene: TRBD1
abundance: many
CDR3aa: CSAREGQGDTDTQYF
CDR3nt: TGCAGTGCTAGGGAAGGACAGGGGGACACAGATACGCAGTATTTT